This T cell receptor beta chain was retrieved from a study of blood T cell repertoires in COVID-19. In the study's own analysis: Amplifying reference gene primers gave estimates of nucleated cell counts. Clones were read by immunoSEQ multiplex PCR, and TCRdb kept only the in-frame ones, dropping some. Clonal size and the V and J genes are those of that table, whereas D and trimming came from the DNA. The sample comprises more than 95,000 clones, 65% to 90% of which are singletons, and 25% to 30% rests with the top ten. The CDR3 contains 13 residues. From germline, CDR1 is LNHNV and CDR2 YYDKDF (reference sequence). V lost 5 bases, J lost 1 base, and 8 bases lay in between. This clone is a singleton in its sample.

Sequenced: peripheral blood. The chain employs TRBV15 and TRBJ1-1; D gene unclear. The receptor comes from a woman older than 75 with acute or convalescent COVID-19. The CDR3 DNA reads TGTGCCACCAGCGACACTTGGAACACTGAAGCTTTCTTT. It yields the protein CATSDTWNTEAFF.